This T cell receptor beta chain stems from a study of blood T cell repertoires in COVID-19 (dated by TCRdb to the early 2020s). About the full investigation: The collaborator samples originated in the United States, Italy and Spain and spanned the acute and convalescent phases of COVID-19. The material from the prospective study consisted of cDNA or gDNA derived from T cells, B-cell-depleted T cells, or PBMCs. Subjects who had been exposed to COVID-19, were actively infected with it, or had recovered from it provided the deeply sampled blood TCRbeta repertoires that made up the dataset. The repertoires were released in a freely available public database intended as a resource for research on the immune response to SARS-CoV-2. The samples were drawn from the first 160 participants of the ongoing ImmuneRACE study and from more than 1,000 subjects provided by 6 global collaborators. Sample metadata almost always included a de-identified subject ID, COVID-19 status, age in years and sex. HLA class I and class II types, where available, came from metadata supplied by the sample provider rather than from assay-based typing. Points the paper makes about the study in general: The quantity of clinical and demographic metadata differed by source and by participant and was supplied without curation.

As to this clone: Its specific antigen is unknown. No much larger clone is present one base from it, and per-base qualities are unavailable.

The immunoSEQ Assay, a bias-controlled multiplex PCR, was used to amplify TCRbeta CDR3 regions from genomic DNA. Regarding the original processing steps: Nucleated cell counts per sample were estimated from amplification of reference gene primers within the assay. To quantify the absolute abundance of each unique TCRbeta CDR3 rearrangement, sequence reads were collapsed and filtered. For each sample, productive Simpson clonality was calculated by taking the square root of Simpson's diversity index across productive rearrangements. TCRdb carries this immuneACCESS record with in-frame sequences only. Its versions omit some clonotypes, under half of them owing to an unresolved V gene in the studies checked, with the rest unexplained. From that table come the V and J calls and clone size; the DNA was used to work out D and trimming. The table for this sample lists about 340,000 clones; more than 85% of them were counted only once. The ten top clones hold roughly 18% of the sample.

V and J are truncated by 4 bases and 7 bases respectively, leaving an intervening sequence of 10 bases. The CDR3 runs 12 amino acids, cysteine and phenylalanine included. CDR3 DNA is the only sequence kept; it has 36 bases, read in frame from the first base. CDR1 and CDR2, per the germline V gene, are MDHEN and SYDVKM. In the prospective study, participants were roughly 18 to 100 years old, resided in 20 to 30 geographic areas of the United States, and were enrolled through a virtual design. In the prospective study, cohorts were assigned on the basis of participant-reported clinical history obtained from a screening survey and a study questionnaire. Recovered participants in ImmuneRACE Cohort 3 were defined as having two consecutive negative NP/OP PCR tests, clearance from a healthcare professional, or resolution of symptoms. In the prospective study, mobile phlebotomists collected whole blood, serum and a nasopharyngeal or oropharyngeal swab from each participant. Additional blood draws and questionnaires over an approximately 2-month period could optionally be provided by prospective study participants. Before DNA extraction, prospective study blood samples were shipped either frozen or at room temperature.

This sequence uses TRBV28 and TRBJ1-1; no D gene is confidently identified. What was sequenced was PBMCs or T cells enriched from blood (not recorded which). The receptor comes from a woman under 40 who had recovered from COVID-19. CDR3 protein: CASSSSRSEAFF. The bases are TGTGCCAGCAGTTCGTCCCGTAGTGAAGCTTTCTTT.